This is a list of T cell receptor beta chains from one sample in a study of neoadjuvant nivolumab and ipilimumab in lung cancer. Produced via immunoSEQ multiplex PCR; TCRdb's table is partial and in-frame only. The sample consists of 4,000 or so clones, roughly 76% of them appearing once. The material sequenced was normal lung tissue adjacent to the tumor, taken after neoadjuvant nivolumab, alone or with ipilimumab, at or shortly before surgery. The receptor source for this set is an adult with non-small cell lung cancer. Some clones in this sample may be carry-over from other donors' samples. The CDR3 runs from the conserved cysteine through the conserved F or W.

cdr3_length v_call cdr3_aa
15 TRBV19 CATRGAVPLEGEQYF
14 TRBV6-1 CASILPGQGYEQYF
15 TRBV6-5 CASSYSKEGNYGYTF
13 TRBV7-9 CASSSSGAEGYTF
17 TRBV5-4 CASSRTLPDTRSYEQYF
18 TRBV11-3 CASSLAGKPWSPNEKLFF
15 TRBV6-5 CATTPGQSSYNEQFF
15 TRBV18 CASSPSIGMNTEAFF
16 TRBV6-5 CASSYDSSNLKNGYTF
11 TRBV5-1 CASSLNNEQFF
15 TRBV9 CASSGTSGLPGELFF
15 TRBV11-2 CASSLGQGGFYEQYF
12 TRBV5-1 CASSSNNGEQFF
17 TRBV11-2 CASSLGPRTRSYNEQFF
14 TRBV5-1 CASSLRQGDTEAFF
15 TRBV11-2 CASSLARVRTDTQYF
16 TRBV5-1 CASSSTGLAGGETQYF
15 TRBV7-9 CASSLGTASNEKLFF
14 TRBV7-2 CASTFYESSYEQYF
11 TRBV10-1 CASDTYPEAFF
18 TRBV25-1 CASSEYSIELADYNEQFF
14 TRBV6-1 CAIQGGGTYNEQFF
17 TRBV4-1 CASSQDLVAGITDTQYF
17 TRBV7-2 CASFRKGEPSGANVLTF
12 TRBV5-4 CAGGTGNHEQYF
16 TRBV10-3 CAISENRQGRPDTQYF
10 TRBV7-8 CAAGRNEQFF
12 TRBV7-2 CASSPGVDEQYF
11 TRBV30 CAWIREYTQYF
12 TRBV18 CASSPGDQPQHF
13 TRBV6-5 CASSPEGEREQYF
16 TRBV5-1 CASSLVGGALHTEAFF
15 TRBV29-1 CSVEVRERGTDTQYF
15 TRBV7-9 CASSLAKDKWTEAFF
17 TRBV5-1 CASSRRRDPGAPDTQYF
17 TRBV30 CAWSDSGSRGLGYGYTF
13 TRBV7-2 CASSFEANYGYTF
14 TRBV5-1 CASTTGQLNTEAFF
14 TRBV7-9 CASSLGVATGEAFF
17 TRBV7-2 CASSIPFVPGGIHEQYF
15 TRBV30 CAWTPGSTRSNEQFF
13 TRBV7-2 CASSLGTDREQFF
15 TRBV2 CASRAWGGDNSPLHF
16 TRBV6-1 CASSDTPQGHHTEAFF
17 TRBV30 CAWSVPLRDRATYEQYF